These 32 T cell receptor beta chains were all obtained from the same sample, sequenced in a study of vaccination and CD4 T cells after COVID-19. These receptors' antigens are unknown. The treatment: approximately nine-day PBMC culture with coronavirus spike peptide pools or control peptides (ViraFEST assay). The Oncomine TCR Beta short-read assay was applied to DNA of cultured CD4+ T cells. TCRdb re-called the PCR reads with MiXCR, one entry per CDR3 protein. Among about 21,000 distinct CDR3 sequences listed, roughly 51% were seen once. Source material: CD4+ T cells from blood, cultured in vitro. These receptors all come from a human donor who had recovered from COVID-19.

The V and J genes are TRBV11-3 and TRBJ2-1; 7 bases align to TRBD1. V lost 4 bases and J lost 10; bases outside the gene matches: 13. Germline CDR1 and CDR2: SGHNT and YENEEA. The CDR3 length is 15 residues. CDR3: CASSSAGTPQGEQFF. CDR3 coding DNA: TGTGCCAGCAGCTCAGCCGGGACCCCACAGGGGGAGCAGTTCTTC.

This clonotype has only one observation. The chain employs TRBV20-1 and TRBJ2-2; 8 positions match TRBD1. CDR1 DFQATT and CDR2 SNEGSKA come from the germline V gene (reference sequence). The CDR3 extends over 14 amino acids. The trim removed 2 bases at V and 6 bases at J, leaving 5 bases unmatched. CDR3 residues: CSARPGGAAGELFF. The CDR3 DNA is TGCAGTGCTAGACCAGGGGGCGCGGCCGGGGAGCTGTTTTTT.

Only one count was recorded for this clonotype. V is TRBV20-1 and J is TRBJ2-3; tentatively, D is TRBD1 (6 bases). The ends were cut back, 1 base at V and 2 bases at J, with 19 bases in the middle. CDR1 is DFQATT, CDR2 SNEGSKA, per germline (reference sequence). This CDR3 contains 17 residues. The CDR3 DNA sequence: TGCAGTGCTAGAGCCCCTTCAGGGTGGGGGCCCACAGATACGCAGTATTTT. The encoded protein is CSARAPSGWGPTDTQYF.

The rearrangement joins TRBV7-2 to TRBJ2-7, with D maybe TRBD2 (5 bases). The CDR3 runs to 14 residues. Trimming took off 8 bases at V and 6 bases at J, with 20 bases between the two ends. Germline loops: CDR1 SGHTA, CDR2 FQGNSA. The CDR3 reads CASRKGTRSGEQYF. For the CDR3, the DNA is TGTGCCAGCCGAAAAGGTACTAGAAGTGGCGAGCAGTACTTC.

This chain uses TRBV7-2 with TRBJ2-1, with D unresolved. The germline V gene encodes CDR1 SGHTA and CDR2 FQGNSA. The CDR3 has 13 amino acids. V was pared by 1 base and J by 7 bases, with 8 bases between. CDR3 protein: CASSLVGRNEQFF. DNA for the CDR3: TGTGCCAGCAGCTTAGTCGGGCGTAATGAGCAGTTCTTC.

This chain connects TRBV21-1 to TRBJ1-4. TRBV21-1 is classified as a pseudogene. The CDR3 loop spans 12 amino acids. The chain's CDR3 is CASSKRSEKLFF. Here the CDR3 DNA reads TGTGCCAGCAGCAAACGAAGTGAAAAACTGTTTTTT.

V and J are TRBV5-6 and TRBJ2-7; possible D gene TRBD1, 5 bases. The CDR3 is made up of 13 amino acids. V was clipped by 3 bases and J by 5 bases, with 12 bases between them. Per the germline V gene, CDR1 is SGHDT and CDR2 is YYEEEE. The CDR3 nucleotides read TGTGCCAGCAGCTCGGTAGGGGCCCACGAGCAGTACTTC. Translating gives CASSSVGAHEQYF. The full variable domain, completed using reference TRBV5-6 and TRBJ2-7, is DAGVTQSPTHLIKTRGQQVTLRCSPKSGHDTVSWYQQALGQGPQFIFQYYEEEERQRGNFPDRFSGHQFPNYSSELNVNALLLGDSALYLCASSSVGAHEQYFGPGTRLTVT.

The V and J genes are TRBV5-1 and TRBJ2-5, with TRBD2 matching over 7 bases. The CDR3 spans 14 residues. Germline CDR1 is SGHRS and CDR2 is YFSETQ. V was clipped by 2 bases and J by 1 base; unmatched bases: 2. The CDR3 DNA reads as TGCGCCAGCAGCTTAACTAGCGCCCAAGAGACCCAGTACTTC. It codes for CASSLTSAQETQYF. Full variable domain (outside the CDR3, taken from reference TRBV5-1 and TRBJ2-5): KAGVTQTPRYLIKTRGQQVTLSCSPISGHRSVSWYQQTPGQGLQFLFEYFSETQRNKGNFPGRFSGRQFSNSRSEMNVSTLELGDSALYLCASSLTSAQETQYFGPGTRLLVL.

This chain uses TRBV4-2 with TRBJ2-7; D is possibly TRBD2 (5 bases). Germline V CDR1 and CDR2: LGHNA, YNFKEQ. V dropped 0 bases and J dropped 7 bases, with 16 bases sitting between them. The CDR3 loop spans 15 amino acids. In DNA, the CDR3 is TGTGCCAGCAGCCAAGATAGGACTGCGACTGGAGAGCAGTACTTC. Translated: CASSQDRTATGEQYF.

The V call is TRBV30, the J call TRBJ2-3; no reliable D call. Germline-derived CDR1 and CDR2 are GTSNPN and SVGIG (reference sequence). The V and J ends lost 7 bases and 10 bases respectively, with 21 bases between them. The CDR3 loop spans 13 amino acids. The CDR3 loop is CAYATDRPTAQYF. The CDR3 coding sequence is TGTGCCTATGCGACCGACCGCCCAACGGCGCAGTATTTT.

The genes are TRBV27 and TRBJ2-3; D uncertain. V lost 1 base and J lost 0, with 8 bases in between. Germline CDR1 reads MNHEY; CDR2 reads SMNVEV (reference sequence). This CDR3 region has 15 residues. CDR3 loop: CASSLYSPSTDTQYF. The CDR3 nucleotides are TGTGCCAGCAGTTTATACAGCCCGAGCACAGATACGCAGTATTTT.

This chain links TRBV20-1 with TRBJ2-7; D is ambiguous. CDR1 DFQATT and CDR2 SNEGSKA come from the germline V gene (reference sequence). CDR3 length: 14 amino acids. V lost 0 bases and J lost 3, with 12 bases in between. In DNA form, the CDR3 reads TGCAGTGCTAGAGATCAACCCTCGGGCTACGAGCAGTACTTC. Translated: CSARDQPSGYEQYF.

CDR3 loop: CASSPGDANYGYTF. The DNA of the CDR3 is TGTGCCAGCAGCCCAGGGGACGCTAACTATGGCTACACCTTC. The chain links TRBV7-9 to TRBJ1-2; D perhaps matches TRBD1 (6 bases). Germline V gives CDR1 SEHNR, CDR2 FQNEAQ (reference sequence). V was cut by 5 bases and J by 0 bases, with 10 bases left in between. CDR3 size: 14 residues.

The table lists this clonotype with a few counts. The CDR3 region has the DNA TGTGCCAGCAGTTACTCTTCACCTCAGCGGGGGGGCCGGGATACGCAGTATTTT. Translating gives CASSYSSPQRGGRDTQYF. The V gene is TRBV6-5, the J gene TRBJ2-3; 10 positions agree with TRBD2. V was pared by 0 bases and J by 6 bases, with 12 bases of the junction left unmatched. Per germline, CDR1 MNHEY and CDR2 SVGAGI. The CDR3 has 18 amino acids.

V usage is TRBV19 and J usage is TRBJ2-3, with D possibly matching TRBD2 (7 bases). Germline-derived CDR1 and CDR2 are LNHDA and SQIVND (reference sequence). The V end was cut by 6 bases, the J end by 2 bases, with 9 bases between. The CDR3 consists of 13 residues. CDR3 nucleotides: TGTGCCAGTAGGGGGGGGCCCACAGATACGCAGTATTTT. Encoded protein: CASRGGPTDTQYF.

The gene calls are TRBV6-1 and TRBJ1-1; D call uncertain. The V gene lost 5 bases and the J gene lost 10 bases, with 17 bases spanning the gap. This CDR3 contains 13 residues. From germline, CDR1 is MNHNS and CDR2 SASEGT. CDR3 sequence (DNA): TGTGCCAGCAGTCGCTCAGGTGATCTGGGAGCTTTCTTT. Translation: CASSRSGDLGAFF.

The CDR3, as DNA: TGTGCCAGCAGATCTGACGGAACAAGATACACAGATACGCAGTATTTT. Its protein is CASRSDGTRYTDTQYF. The chain carries TRBV6-1 and TRBJ2-3; D not certain. The CDR3 runs to 16 residues. With 6 bases removed from V and 2 bases from J, the gap between germline ends came to 18 bases. CDR1 and CDR2 (germline): MNHNS, SASEGT.

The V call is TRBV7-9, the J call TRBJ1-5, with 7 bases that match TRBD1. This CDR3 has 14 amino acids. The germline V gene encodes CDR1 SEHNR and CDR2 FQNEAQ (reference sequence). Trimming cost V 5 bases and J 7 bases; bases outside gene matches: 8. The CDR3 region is CASSHEGAGQPQHF. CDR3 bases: TGTGCCAGCAGCCACGAGGGGGCCGGACAGCCCCAGCATTTT.

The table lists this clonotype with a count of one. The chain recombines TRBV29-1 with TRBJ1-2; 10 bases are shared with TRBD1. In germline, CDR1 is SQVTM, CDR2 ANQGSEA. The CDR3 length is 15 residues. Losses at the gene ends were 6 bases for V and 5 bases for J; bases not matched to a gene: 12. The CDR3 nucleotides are TGCAGCGTGCACCCCGGGGACAGGGGTACGTATGGCTACACCTTC. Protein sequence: CSVHPGDRGTYGYTF.

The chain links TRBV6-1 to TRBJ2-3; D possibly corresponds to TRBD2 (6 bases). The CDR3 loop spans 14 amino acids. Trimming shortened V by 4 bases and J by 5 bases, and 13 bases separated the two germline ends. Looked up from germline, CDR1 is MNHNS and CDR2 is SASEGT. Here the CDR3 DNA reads TGTGCCAGCAGTGCGACTAGTCTTCGAGATACGCAGTATTTT. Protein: CASSATSLRDTQYF.

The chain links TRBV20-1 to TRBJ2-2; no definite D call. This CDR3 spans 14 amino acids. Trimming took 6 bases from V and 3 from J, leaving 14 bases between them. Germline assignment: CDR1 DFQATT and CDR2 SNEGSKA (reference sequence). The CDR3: CSASSGSDTGELFF. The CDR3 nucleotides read TGCAGTGCCTCTTCGGGTTCGGACACCGGGGAGCTGTTTTTT.

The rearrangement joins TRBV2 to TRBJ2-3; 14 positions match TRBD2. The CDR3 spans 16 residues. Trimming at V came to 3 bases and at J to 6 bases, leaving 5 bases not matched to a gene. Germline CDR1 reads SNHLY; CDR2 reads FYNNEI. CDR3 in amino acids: CASSETSGGALDTQYF. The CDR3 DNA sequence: TGTGCCAGCAGTGAGACTAGCGGGGGGGCGTTGGATACGCAGTATTTT.

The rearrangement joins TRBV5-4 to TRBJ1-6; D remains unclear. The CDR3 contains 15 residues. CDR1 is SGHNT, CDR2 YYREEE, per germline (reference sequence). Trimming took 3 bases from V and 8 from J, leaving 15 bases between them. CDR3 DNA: TGTGCCAGCAGCTCTCGATCAAGCCACGATTCACCCCTCCACTTT. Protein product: CASSSRSSHDSPLHF.

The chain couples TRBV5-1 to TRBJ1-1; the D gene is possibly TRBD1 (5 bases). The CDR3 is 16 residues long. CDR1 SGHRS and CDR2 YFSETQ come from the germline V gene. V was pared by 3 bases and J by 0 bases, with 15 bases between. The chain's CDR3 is CASSWRKGSLNTEAFF. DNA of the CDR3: TGCGCCAGCAGCTGGAGGAAGGGGAGTTTGAACACTGAAGCTTTCTTT.

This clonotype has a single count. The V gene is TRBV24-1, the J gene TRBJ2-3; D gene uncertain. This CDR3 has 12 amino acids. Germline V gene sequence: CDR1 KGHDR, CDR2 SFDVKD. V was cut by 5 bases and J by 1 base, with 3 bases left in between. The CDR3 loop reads CATSGGTDTQYF. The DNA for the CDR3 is TGTGCCACCAGTGGGGGCACAGATACGCAGTATTTT.

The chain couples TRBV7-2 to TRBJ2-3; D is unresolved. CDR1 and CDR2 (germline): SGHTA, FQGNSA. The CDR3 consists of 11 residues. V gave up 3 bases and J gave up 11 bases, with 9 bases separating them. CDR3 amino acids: CASSLKSVQYF. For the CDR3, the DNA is TGTGCCAGCAGCTTGAAGAGTGTGCAGTATTTT.

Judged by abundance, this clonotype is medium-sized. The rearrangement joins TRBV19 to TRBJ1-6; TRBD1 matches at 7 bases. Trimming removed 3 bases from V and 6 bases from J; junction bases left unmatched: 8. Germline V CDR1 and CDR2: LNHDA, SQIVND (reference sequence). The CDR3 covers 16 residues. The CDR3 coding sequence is TGTGCCAGTAGTATCCAGGGACAGCGCTTTAATTCACCCCTCCACTTT. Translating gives CASSIQGQRFNSPLHF.

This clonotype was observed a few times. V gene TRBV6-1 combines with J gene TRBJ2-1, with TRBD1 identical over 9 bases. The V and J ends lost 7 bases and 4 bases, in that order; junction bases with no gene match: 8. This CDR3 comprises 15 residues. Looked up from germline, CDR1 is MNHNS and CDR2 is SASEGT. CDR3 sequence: CASTHGDRAYNEQFF. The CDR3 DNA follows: TGTGCCAGCACCCACGGGGACAGGGCGTACAATGAGCAGTTCTTC.

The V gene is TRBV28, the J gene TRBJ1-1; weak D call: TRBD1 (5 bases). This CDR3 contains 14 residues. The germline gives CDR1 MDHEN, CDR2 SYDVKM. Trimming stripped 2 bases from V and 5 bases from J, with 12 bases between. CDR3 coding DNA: TGTGCCAGCAGTTTAGGGGGGACGGGTACTGAAGCTTTCTTT. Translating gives CASSLGGTGTEAFF.

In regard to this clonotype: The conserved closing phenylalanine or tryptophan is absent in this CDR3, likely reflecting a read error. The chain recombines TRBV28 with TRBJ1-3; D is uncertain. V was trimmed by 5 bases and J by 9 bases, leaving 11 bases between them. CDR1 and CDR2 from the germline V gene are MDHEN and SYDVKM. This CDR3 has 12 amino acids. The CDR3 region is CASSNRWGTIYL. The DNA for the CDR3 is TGTGCCAGCAGTAACCGCTGGGGCACCATATATCTT.

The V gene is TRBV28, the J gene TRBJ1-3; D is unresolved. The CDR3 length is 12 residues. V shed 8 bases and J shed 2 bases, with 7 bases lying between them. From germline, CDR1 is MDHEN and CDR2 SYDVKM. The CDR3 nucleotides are TGTGCCAGCTGCGGGACTGGAAACACCATATATTTT. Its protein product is CASCGTGNTIYF. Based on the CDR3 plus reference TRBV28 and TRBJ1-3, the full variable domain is DVKVTQSSRYLVKRTGEKVFLECVQDMDHENMFWYRQDPGLGLRLIYFSYDVKMKEKGDIPEGYSVSREKKERFSLILESASTNQTSMYLCASCGTGNTIYFGEGSWLTVV.

The chain's CDR3 is CSARDAGAYTDTQYF. The CDR3 bases are TGCAGTGCTAGAGACGCGGGGGCGTACACAGATACGCAGTATTTT. The chain carries TRBV20-1 and TRBJ2-3; D might be TRBD2 (7 bases). The CDR3 consists of 15 residues. Germline V gives CDR1 DFQATT, CDR2 SNEGSKA (reference sequence). The V end was cut by 0 bases, the J end by 2 bases, with 12 bases between.